A single sample is the source of the 21 T cell receptor beta chains below, sequenced in a study of control samples from healthy donors and cancer patients. Sequencing was performed with immunoSEQ multiplex PCR; in TCRdb, only in-frame clones are kept and a portion is missing. The profile shows around 190,000 clones, roughly 89% of them singletons. Sequencing used blood. These receptors were obtained from a woman in her forties or fifties in good health.

The CDR3 is CASSLLLSLMNTGELFF. The DNA of the CDR3 is TGTGCCAGTAGCCTCCTGTTATCCCTGATGAACACCGGGGAGCTGTTTTTT. The chain employs TRBV19 and TRBJ2-2; D remains ambiguous. The CDR3 length is 17 residues. Germline V CDR1 and CDR2: LNHDA, SQIVND (reference sequence). V gave up 6 bases and J gave up 1 base, with 18 bases separating them.

This chain connects TRBV14 to TRBJ2-7; 7 nucleotides align to TRBD2. The CDR3 loop spans 15 amino acids. Germline-derived CDR1 and CDR2 are SGHDN and FVKESK. After removal of 1 base from V and 2 bases from J, the junction contained 5 bases not matched to a gene. The CDR3 spells CASSQGGGRTYEQYF. CDR3 nucleotide sequence: TGTGCCAGCAGCCAAGGGGGCGGGAGAACCTACGAGCAGTACTTC.

V gene TRBV5-1 combines with J gene TRBJ1-1; D gene unclear. Trimming pared 4 bases from V and 3 bases from J, leaving 13 bases between. The length of the CDR3 is 14 residues. Germline V gene sequence: CDR1 SGHRS, CDR2 YFSETQ. The CDR3, as DNA: TGCGCCAGCAGCCTGAGCGGGCAGGACACTGAAGCTTTCTTT. This translates into CASSLSGQDTEAFF.

The CDR3 is CASSDRTGGSTEAFF. The CDR3 DNA sequence: TGTGCCAGCAGTGATCGGACAGGGGGGTCCACTGAAGCTTTCTTT. The chain combines TRBV6-1 with TRBJ1-1, with 10 positions matching TRBD1. V was clipped by 3 bases and J by 4 bases; unmatched bases: 5. The CDR3 runs 15 residues. CDR1 is MNHNS, CDR2 SASEGT, per germline.

The chain employs TRBV25-1 and TRBJ2-7; D gene unclear. The CDR3 spans 11 residues. V was clipped by 4 bases and J by 4 bases, with 5 bases between them. Germline V CDR1 and CDR2: MGHDK, SYGVNS. The CDR3 spells CASSGGYEQYF. CDR3 DNA: TGTGCCAGCAGTGGGGGTTACGAGCAGTACTTC.

The chain links TRBV29-1 to TRBJ2-1; D is tentatively TRBD1 or TRBD2 (5 bases each). Trimming removed 8 bases at V and 4 bases at J, with 21 bases between. CDR1 is SQVTM, CDR2 ANQGSEA, per germline. The CDR3 is 15 residues long. Here the CDR3 reads CSTVPRDPKYNEQFF. The CDR3 coding sequence is TGCAGCACCGTTCCCAGGGACCCTAAATACAATGAGCAGTTCTTC.

This sequence joins TRBV10-1 and TRBJ2-4; 7 bases are a match to TRBD2. The CDR3 consists of 18 residues. Germline CDR1 is WNHNN and CDR2 is SYGVQD (reference sequence). The ends lost 0 bases at V and 0 bases at J; junction bases unmatched: 8. The CDR3 sequence: CASSESGGLLLAKNIQYF. The DNA for the CDR3 is TGCGCCAGCAGTGAGTCGGGGGGGTTATTATTAGCCAAAAACATTCAGTACTTC.

The V and J genes are TRBV7-2 and TRBJ2-2; 8 bases fit TRBD1. The junction had 2 bases not matched to a gene; V was cut back by 5 bases and J by 0 bases. Germline V gene data show CDR1 as SGHTA and CDR2 as FQGNSA. The CDR3 runs to 15 residues. The CDR3 protein is CASSPGGSNTGELFF. In DNA form, the CDR3 reads TGTGCCAGCAGCCCAGGGGGCTCGAACACCGGGGAGCTGTTTTTT.

The rearrangement links TRBV7-2 to TRBJ2-7; TRBD1 or TRBD2 may be the D gene (5 bases each). The CDR3 is made up of 15 amino acids. Germline-derived CDR1 and CDR2 are SGHTA and FQGNSA. Trimming stripped 1 base from V and 0 bases from J, with 10 bases between. The DNA of the CDR3 is TGTGCCAGCAGCTTAGGCCCAGGGAGCTCCTACGAGCAGTACTTC. The encoded protein is CASSLGPGSSYEQYF.

CDR3 in DNA: TGTGCCAGCAGCGTAGCCGGGACTTTATGGGGAGAGCAGTTCTTC. Its protein is CASSVAGTLWGEQFF. This chain joins TRBV9 and TRBJ2-1; D possibly corresponds to TRBD2 (6 bases). This CDR3 is built from 15 residues. V lost 0 bases and J lost 10, with 17 bases in between. Germline V gene sequence: CDR1 SGDLS, CDR2 YYNGEE.

The chain has TRBV30 and TRBJ2-1; tentatively, D is TRBD2 (5 bases). The germline CDR1 and CDR2 sequences are GTSNPN and SVGIG (reference sequence). The CDR3 sequence is 13 residues long. Trimming took 2 bases from V and 7 from J, leaving 12 bases between them. CDR3 sequence (DNA): TGTGCCTGGAGTTACAGTCGGGGAAATGAGCAGTTCTTC. Translated: CAWSYSRGNEQFF.

As for this clone: Other DNA sequences in the sample encode the same CDR3. The chain links TRBV7-9 to TRBJ1-2; D might be TRBD1 (6 bases). Per the germline V gene, CDR1 is SEHNR and CDR2 is FQNEAQ (reference sequence). V was cut by 0 bases and J by 8 bases, with 10 bases left in between. The CDR3 extends over 13 amino acids. The CDR3 is CASSLAGGNGYTF. CDR3 coding DNA: TGTGCCAGCAGCTTAGCAGGGGGTAACGGCTACACCTTC.

This clone was detected once. This rearrangement joins TRBV5-4 to TRBJ1-2, with D perhaps matching TRBD1 (5 bases). This CDR3 spans 14 amino acids. V shed 0 bases and J shed 6 bases, with 12 bases lying between them. CDR1 is SGHNT and CDR2 is YYREEE in the germline V gene (reference sequence). CDR3 amino acids: CASSLAGRRDGYTF. Here the CDR3 DNA reads TGTGCCAGCAGCTTGGCCGGGCGCAGGGATGGCTACACCTTC.

The rearrangement links TRBV10-2 to TRBJ2-7, with a possible D match to TRBD1 (5 bases). The CDR3 is made up of 13 amino acids. The germline V and J ends were trimmed by 6 bases and 5 bases, with 14 bases remaining between them. The germline gives CDR1 WSHSY, CDR2 SAAADI. The CDR3 bases are TGCGCCAGCAGCCTCCCAGGGTACCACGAGCAGTACTTC. It encodes CASSLPGYHEQYF.

The chain is built from TRBV3-1 (or the pseudogene TRBV3-2) and TRBJ2-7, with D possibly being TRBD2 (6 bases). V lost 1 base and J 5 bases, leaving 15 bases between the germline ends. CDR1 is LGHDT, CDR2 YNNKEL, per germline (reference sequence). This CDR3 is built from 15 residues. CDR3 sequence: CASSQVRGTPHEQYF. The CDR3 DNA reads as TGTGCCAGCAGCCAAGTTCGGGGGACGCCTCACGAGCAGTACTTC.

The J gene is TRBJ1-2, the V gene TRBV12-3 or TRBV12-4, with D unresolved. The CDR3 consists of 11 residues. Trimming shortened V by 6 bases and J by 4 bases, and 6 bases separated the two germline ends. This CDR3 reads CASRPGYGYTF. The CDR3 DNA reads as TGTGCCAGCAGGCCGGGCTATGGCTACACCTTC.

This rearrangement joins TRBV27 to TRBJ1-5; 7 nucleotides agree with TRBD1. V dropped 3 bases and J dropped 0; count of bases not matched to a gene: 8. Germline V gene sequence: CDR1 MNHEY, CDR2 SMNVEV (reference sequence). The length of the CDR3 is 17 residues. CDR3 in amino acids: CASSLTGPLSSNQPQHF. Here the CDR3 DNA reads TGTGCCAGCAGTTTGACAGGGCCCCTATCTAGCAATCAGCCCCAGCATTTT.

This clone was found a few times. In the same sample, other DNA sequences code for this CDR3. The genes are TRBV7-2 and TRBJ1-2; TRBD1 matches at 9 bases. Germline CDR1 SGHTA, CDR2 FQGNSA. This CDR3 is 13 amino acids long. V shed 4 bases and J 5 bases; nucleotides not matched to a gene: 2. The CDR3 DNA reads TGTGCCAGCAGCTCCGGACAGGGGTATGGCTACACCTTC. It yields the protein CASSSGQGYGYTF.

The rearrangement links TRBV6-6 to TRBJ2-2; D not certain. The CDR3 is made up of 13 amino acids. Trimming left V 7 bases short and J 0 bases short, with 6 bases between. Germline V gene lookup returns CDR1 MNHNY and CDR2 SVGAGI (reference sequence). This chain's CDR3 is CASILTNTGELFF. CDR3 nucleotide sequence: TGTGCCAGCATCTTAACGAACACCGGGGAGCTGTTTTTT.

The rearrangement uses TRBV5-1 and TRBJ1-1; 7 nucleotides match TRBD1. The V segment lost 2 bases and the J segment 2 bases; nucleotides outside the gene matches: 9. Germline V gene data show CDR1 as SGHRS and CDR2 as YFSETQ. The CDR3 is made up of 16 amino acids. CDR3 loop: CASSLGTALGNTEAFF. The DNA for the CDR3 is TGCGCCAGCAGCTTAGGGACAGCCCTCGGTAACACTGAAGCTTTCTTT.

For this clone: The junction and the germline gene differ at one end; a read error may be behind it. The chain links TRBV4-3 to TRBJ2-7; D not certain. CDR1 is LGHNA, CDR2 YSLEER, per germline. This CDR3 region has 13 residues. The CDR3 spells CASSKDRPRRQTF. The CDR3 nucleotides are TGCGCCAGCAGCAAAGACCGGCCGAGAAGGCAAACCTTC.